The 15 T cell receptor beta chains reported below all come from one sample, sequenced in a study of blood T cell repertoires in COVID-19. Repertoires were generated with immunoSEQ multiplex PCR, while TCRdb's copy carries only in-frame clones and drops some. This sample has a few hundred thousand clones, with about 90% found just once. Sequenced material: PBMCs or T cells enriched from blood (not recorded which). The receptors stem from a woman under 40 who had recovered from COVID-19.

The rearrangement links TRBV5-1 to TRBJ1-1; D unresolved. Germline V gene lookup returns CDR1 SGHRS and CDR2 YFSETQ. Trimming pared 1 base from V and 5 bases from J, leaving 15 bases between. CDR3 length equals 15 residues. CDR3 residues: CASSLIREARTEAFF. The CDR3 DNA sequence: TGCGCCAGCAGCTTGATTAGGGAGGCGCGGACTGAAGCTTTCTTT. Drawing the rest from reference TRBV5-1 and TRBJ1-1, the complete variable domain is KAGVTQTPRYLIKTRGQQVTLSCSPISGHRSVSWYQQTPGQGLQFLFEYFSETQRNKGNFPGRFSGRQFSNSRSEMNVSTLELGDSALYLCASSLIREARTEAFFGQGTRLTVV.

The chain recombines TRBV7-9 with TRBJ1-6; the D gene is possibly TRBD1 (6 bases). CDR3 length: 14 residues. CDR1 and CDR2 from the germline V gene are SEHNR and FQNEAQ (reference sequence). V lost 8 bases, J lost 12 bases, and 20 bases lay in between. Written as DNA, the CDR3 is TGTGCCAGCGGAACGGGACAAGCAGGTCGACCCCTCCACTTT. It is translated as CASGTGQAGRPLHF.

This chain joins TRBV5-3 and TRBJ1-2; no definite D call. TRBV5-3 is identified as an open reading frame with a role that is uncertain. The V and J ends lost 5 bases and 4 bases respectively, with 21 bases between them. The length of the CDR3 is 16 residues. The CDR3 region has the DNA TGTGCCAGAAGTCGGAGGAGGGCAGGCGCTCCCTATGGCTACACCTTC. Residues: CARSRRRAGAPYGYTF.

The J gene is TRBJ1-2, the V gene TRBV11-2, with unresolved D. V was pared by 3 bases and J by 2 bases, with 7 bases between. Germline V gene data show CDR1 as SGHAT and CDR2 as FQNNGV. The CDR3 consists of 13 residues. The CDR3 region has the DNA TGTGCCAGCAGCTTTCCGCGAAACTATGGCTACACCTTC. Its translation is CASSFPRNYGYTF.

The DNA for the CDR3 is TGTGCCAGCAGCTTGGCTCTAGCAGATGAGCAGTTCTTC. Residues: CASSLALADEQFF. The rearrangement uses TRBV5-4 and TRBJ2-1; TRBD2 is a possible D gene (5 bases). V lost 0 bases and J lost 8, with 9 bases in between. Germline V CDR1 and CDR2: SGHNT, YYREEE (reference sequence). This CDR3 comprises 13 residues.

This clone was observed a handful of times. The chain carries TRBV19 and TRBJ1-4; 9 bases align to TRBD1. V gave up 4 bases and J gave up 8 bases; unmatched junction bases: 8. CDR1 and CDR2 from the germline V gene are LNHDA and SQIVND (reference sequence). The length of the CDR3 is 15 residues. The CDR3 DNA is TGTGCCAGTAGTACCCAACAGGGGGCGGCCGAAAAACTGTTTTTT. As protein: CASSTQQGAAEKLFF.

This chain joins TRBV2 and TRBJ2-1; 13 bases map to TRBD2. After removal of 8 bases from V and 7 bases from J, the junction contained 8 bases not matched to a gene. Looked up from germline, CDR1 is SNHLY and CDR2 is FYNNEI. The CDR3 has 15 amino acids. CDR3 DNA sequence: TGTGCCAGCCTCGCAACTAGCGGGAGGGTAAATGAGCAGTTCTTC. It yields the protein CASLATSGRVNEQFF.

This clone was seen once. The rearrangement uses TRBV25-1 and TRBJ1-4; tentative D call: TRBD1 (6 bases). There are 15 residues in the CDR3. Per the germline V gene, CDR1 is MGHDK and CDR2 is SYGVNS. Trimming pared 2 bases from V and 7 bases from J, leaving 14 bases between. CDR3 sequence reads: CASSEKGGRGEKLFF. CDR3 bases: TGTGCCAGCAGTGAAAAAGGGGGACGGGGTGAAAAACTGTTTTTT.

The chain carries TRBV19 and TRBJ2-1; 10 nucleotides agree with TRBD1. Germline CDR1 is LNHDA and CDR2 is SQIVND (reference sequence). The CDR3 contains 15 residues. With 2 bases clipped from V and 6 bases from J, the junction kept 4 bases outside the gene matches. The CDR3 bases are TGTGCCAGTAGTATAAGGGGACAGGGGTTCAATGAGCAGTTCTTC. The encoded protein is CASSIRGQGFNEQFF. Combining the CDR3 with reference TRBV19 and TRBJ2-1 gives the whole variable domain DGGITQSPKYLFRKEGQNVTLSCEQNLNHDAMYWYRQDPGQGLRLIYYSQIVNDFQKGDIAEGYSVSREKKESFPLTVTSAQKNPTAFYLCASSIRGQGFNEQFFGPGTRLTVL.

The V call is TRBV11-2, the J call TRBJ2-1, with TRBD2 matching 16 bases. Per the germline V gene, CDR1 is SGHAT and CDR2 is FQNNGV. The CDR3 length is 16 residues. The V and J ends lost 5 bases and 10 bases, in that order; junction bases with no gene match: 8. Here the CDR3 reads CASSLGTSGGAREQFF. The CDR3 region has the DNA TGTGCCAGCAGCCTCGGGACTAGCGGGGGGGCTCGGGAGCAGTTCTTC.

The V and J genes are TRBV28 and TRBJ1-3; no firm D call. The length of the CDR3 is 14 residues. Trimming shortened V by 6 bases and J by 0 bases, and 9 bases separated the two germline ends. Germline V CDR1 and CDR2: MDHEN, SYDVKM. CDR3 in DNA: TGTGCCAGCAGCCCCGGGATCTCTGGAAACACCATATATTTT. Translation: CASSPGISGNTIYF. The variable domain in full, completed from reference TRBV28 and TRBJ1-3, reads DVKVTQSSRYLVKRTGEKVFLECVQDMDHENMFWYRQDPGLGLRLIYFSYDVKMKEKGDIPEGYSVSREKKERFSLILESASTNQTSMYLCASSPGISGNTIYFGEGSWLTVV.

The chain has TRBV6-5 and TRBJ1-6; the D gene is possibly TRBD1 (5 bases). Germline lookup yields CDR1 MNHEY and CDR2 SVGAGI. Trimming left V 6 bases short and J 7 bases short, with 13 bases between. The CDR3 loop spans 14 amino acids. In DNA, the CDR3 is TGTGCCAGCAGACCCGGGACTGAGAATTCACCCCTCCACTTT. It specifies CASRPGTENSPLHF.

The J gene is TRBJ2-4, the V gene TRBV28; D possibly corresponds to TRBD1 (6 bases). Deletions cut 6 bases from V and 7 bases from J, with 10 bases between. The CDR3 consists of 12 residues. The germline gives CDR1 MDHEN, CDR2 SYDVKM. Here the CDR3 DNA reads TGTGCCAGCAGATCCGACAGGAACATTCAGTACTTC. This encodes CASRSDRNIQYF.

This clone was recorded once. The rearrangement joins TRBV14 to TRBJ2-5; D is uncertain. Germline loops: CDR1 SGHDN, CDR2 FVKESK. This CDR3 has 13 amino acids. The V and J ends lost 2 bases and 5 bases respectively, with 9 bases between them. The CDR3 region is CASSQRRLETQYF. CDR3 nucleotides: TGTGCCAGCAGCCAACGTCGTCTGGAGACCCAGTACTTC.

The chain joins TRBV27 to TRBJ2-3; 11 bases map to TRBD2. Trimming cost V 6 bases and J 7 bases; bases outside gene matches: 9. The CDR3 extends over 15 amino acids. CDR1 and CDR2 (germline): MNHEY, SMNVEV (reference sequence). CDR3 loop: CASSNSGRDLNTQYF. The CDR3 nucleotides are TGTGCCAGCAGCAATAGCGGGAGGGATCTGAATACGCAGTATTTT.